A single sample is the source of the 24 T cell receptor beta chains below, sequenced in a study of T cell clonotyping in hematopoietic cell transplantation. Time point noted: recipient sample about 28 days before transplant, after cytoreduction. Clones were read by immunoSEQ multiplex PCR, and TCRdb kept only the in-frame ones, dropping some. Among tens of thousands of clones listed, around 84% were seen once. Sequencing used peripheral blood mononuclear cells, obtained before stem cell transplant. These receptors were collected from a man in his sixties with biphenotypic leukemia. Some clones in this sample may be carry-over from other donors' samples.

The J gene is TRBJ2-7, the V gene TRBV5-4; tentative D call: TRBD1 (5 bases). The ends were cut back, 2 bases at V and 2 bases at J, with 5 bases in the middle. The CDR3 spans 12 residues. Germline CDR1 and CDR2: SGHNT and YYREEE (reference sequence). CDR3 DNA: TGTGCCAGCAGCTTCAGGGCCTACGAGCAGTACTTC. Residues: CASSFRAYEQYF.

CDR3 loop: CASSGGYTDTQYF. CDR3 coding DNA: TGTGCCAGCAGTGGAGGGTACACAGATACGCAGTATTTT. The genes are TRBV2 and TRBJ2-3; maybe TRBD2 (5 bases). The V end was cut by 4 bases, the J end by 2 bases, with 7 bases between. CDR1 is SNHLY and CDR2 is FYNNEI in the germline V gene. This CDR3 is 13 amino acids long.

The V call is TRBV7-2, the J call TRBJ2-7; D unclear. CDR3 length equals 15 residues. Germline V gene sequence: CDR1 SGHTA, CDR2 FQGNSA. V lost 0 bases to trimming and J lost 3 bases, with 12 bases between them. CDR3 region: CASSLAPGPFYEQYF. In DNA form, the CDR3 reads TGTGCCAGCAGCTTAGCTCCCGGCCCTTTCTACGAGCAGTACTTC. The entire variable domain, with the rest obtained from reference TRBV7-2 and TRBJ2-7, is as follows: GAGVSQSPSNKVTEKGKDVELRCDPISGHTALYWYRQSLGQGLEFLIYFQGNSAPDKSGLPSDRFSAERTGGSVSTLTIQRTQQEDSAVYLCASSLAPGPFYEQYFGPGTRLTVT.

The rearrangement links TRBV5-1 to TRBJ2-1; D unresolved. Germline CDR1 reads SGHRS; CDR2 reads YFSETQ. This CDR3 spans 14 amino acids. Trimming removed 0 bases from V and 0 bases from J, with 4 bases in between. This CDR3 reads CASSLELSYNEQFF. CDR3 DNA: TGCGCCAGCAGCTTGGAACTCTCCTACAATGAGCAGTTCTTC.

The chain combines TRBV6-1 with TRBJ2-7, with D unclear. Germline values: CDR1 MNHNS, CDR2 SASEGT. V lost 0 bases and J 3 bases, leaving 12 bases between the germline ends. The CDR3 consists of 15 residues. CDR3 protein: CASSEALGLNYEQYF. CDR3 coding DNA: TGTGCCAGCAGTGAAGCGTTAGGCTTAAACTACGAGCAGTACTTC.

A word on this clone: Sequence at one end of the junction differs from germline and may be a read error. The chain carries TRBV6-1 and TRBJ2-7, with D possibly being TRBD1 (5 bases). Germline CDR1 reads MNHNS; CDR2 reads SASEGT. The CDR3 is 14 amino acids. CDR3 sequence (DNA): TGTGCCAGCAGTGCGGACGCAATCATAACTTCAGGGTCCTTC. This encodes CASSADAIITSGSF.

This clone has only one observation. This sequence joins TRBV10-3 and TRBJ1-1; D is perhaps TRBD1 (6 bases). Between the trimmed V and J ends, which lost 2 bases and 4 bases, there was a span of 11 bases. Germline CDR1 reads ENHRY; CDR2 reads SYGVKD. The CDR3 runs to 14 residues. The CDR3 sequence is CAISEEGDGTEAFF. CDR3 bases: TGTGCCATCAGTGAGGAGGGGGACGGCACTGAAGCTTTCTTT.

This clone has just a few counts. V is TRBV28 and J is TRBJ1-5; perhaps TRBD1 as D (5 bases). Germline CDR1 and CDR2: MDHEN and SYDVKM. The CDR3 is made up of 15 amino acids. V lost 6 bases and J lost 0, with 12 bases in between. In nucleotides, the CDR3 is TGTGCCAGCAGGCACGACAGTGATAGCAATCAGCCCCAGCATTTT. The encoded protein is CASRHDSDSNQPQHF.

This clone was observed once. J is TRBJ1-5 and V is TRBV11-3; D possibly corresponds to TRBD1 (5 bases). CDR3 length equals 14 residues. Germline V lookup: CDR1 SGHNT, CDR2 YENEEA. V lost 2 bases and J lost 6, with 11 bases in between. The CDR3 DNA sequence: TGTGCCAGCAGCTTATTCAGGGAGGGTCAGCCCCAGCATTTT. The encoded protein is CASSLFREGQPQHF.

The V gene is TRBV6-6, the J gene TRBJ2-7, with D perhaps TRBD2 (5 bases). The CDR3 spans 14 residues. Germline V gene sequence: CDR1 MNHNY, CDR2 SVGAGI (reference sequence). Trimming stripped 2 bases from V and 7 bases from J, with 15 bases between. Here the CDR3 reads CASSYGTGLGEQYF. Written as DNA, the CDR3 is TGTGCCAGCAGTTACGGTACGGGGTTAGGGGAGCAGTACTTC.

V usage is TRBV25-1 and J usage is TRBJ2-7; D is ambiguous. Germline values: CDR1 MGHDK, CDR2 SYGVNS. The CDR3 consists of 17 residues. The ends were cut back, 0 bases at V and 4 bases at J, with 19 bases in the middle. CDR3 coding DNA: TGTGCCAGCAGTGAATATGTTGGAGCCAAGAGTTATTACGAGCAGTACTTC. It yields the protein CASSEYVGAKSYYEQYF.

The chain is built from TRBV28 and TRBJ1-2; TRBD1 agrees at 7 bases. Germline lookup yields CDR1 MDHEN and CDR2 SYDVKM. This CDR3 has 17 residues. V gave up 2 bases and J gave up 4 bases; unmatched junction bases: 13. This CDR3 reads CASSLIELQGSVYGYTF. CDR3 sequence (DNA): TGTGCCAGCAGTTTAATTGAACTACAGGGGTCGGTCTATGGCTACACCTTC.

V gene TRBV30 combines with J gene TRBJ1-3; unclear D gene. Germline CDR1 is GTSNPN and CDR2 is SVGIG (reference sequence). Trimming removed 0 bases from V and 1 base from J, with 10 bases in between. The CDR3 runs 15 residues. The CDR3 DNA is TGTGCCTGGAGTGTAATGACAATATCTGGAAACACCATATATTTT. This codes for CAWSVMTISGNTIYF.

The chain uses TRBV5-4 and TRBJ1-2; TRBD1 might be the D (5 bases). The CDR3 spans 13 residues. The V end was cut by 0 bases, the J end by 6 bases, with 9 bases between. CDR1 is SGHNT and CDR2 is YYREEE in the germline V gene (reference sequence). The CDR3 coding sequence is TGTGCCAGCAGCTTGGGGGGGACGGATGGCTACACCTTC. Residues: CASSLGGTDGYTF.

V is TRBV5-6 and J is TRBJ2-7; 8 nucleotides match TRBD2. V was clipped by 0 bases and J by 0 bases; unmatched bases: 2. The CDR3 extends over 15 amino acids. Looked up from germline, CDR1 is SGHDT and CDR2 is YYEEEE. CDR3: CASSLGLAGSYEQYF. The CDR3 nucleotides read TGTGCCAGCAGCTTGGGTCTAGCGGGCTCCTACGAGCAGTACTTC.

With regard to this clone: An end of the junction does not agree with germline; a read error may underlie this. This CDR3 reads CASSALTREWGLGKLFF. The DNA of the CDR3 is TGTGCCAGCAGTGCTTTAACGCGGGAGTGGGGCCTCGGGAAGCTGTTTTTT. This sequence joins TRBV28 and TRBJ2-2; 7 nucleotides agree with TRBD2. CDR1 MDHEN and CDR2 SYDVKM come from the germline V gene. The CDR3 loop spans 17 amino acids.

This chain connects TRBV7-2 to TRBJ2-7, with 7 bases that match TRBD2. Trimming cost V 1 base and J 5 bases; bases outside gene matches: 8. CDR3 size: 15 residues. Per the germline V gene, CDR1 is SGHTA and CDR2 is FQGNSA. CDR3 in amino acids: CASSLGPSGLDEQYF. CDR3 nucleotide sequence: TGTGCCAGCAGCTTAGGACCTAGCGGACTGGACGAGCAGTACTTC.

This clone was seen a single time. The gene calls are TRBV28 and TRBJ1-2; D not certain. V dropped 5 bases and J dropped 0 bases, with 16 bases sitting between them. The germline V gene has CDR1 MDHEN and CDR2 SYDVKM. CDR3 length: 16 amino acids. DNA for the CDR3: TGTGCCAGCAGTCCTCCCCTATCAGAAGCTAACTATGGCTACACCTTC. Its protein is CASSPPLSEANYGYTF.

The genes are TRBV15 and TRBJ2-3; unclear D gene. The CDR3 contains 12 residues. Between the trimmed V and J ends, which lost 5 bases and 0 bases, there was a span of 3 bases. In germline, CDR1 is LNHNV, CDR2 YYDKDF (reference sequence). The CDR3 protein is CATSGSTDTQYF. In DNA form, the CDR3 reads TGTGCCACCAGCGGGAGCACAGATACGCAGTATTTT.

V usage is TRBV7-2 and J usage is TRBJ2-2; D not certain. CDR1 is SGHTA and CDR2 is FQGNSA in the germline V gene. V was pared by 5 bases and J by 9 bases, with 7 bases between. The CDR3 loop spans 11 amino acids. The CDR3: CASSVHRELFF. CDR3 coding DNA: TGTGCCAGCAGCGTTCACCGGGAGCTGTTTTTT.

CDR3 sequence reads: CASRDRDGYIGQYF. CDR3 coding DNA: TGTGCCAGCCGCGACCGGGACGGATACATTGGGCAGTACTTC. This rearrangement joins TRBV6-1 to TRBJ2-7; D is possibly TRBD1 or TRBD2 (5 bases each). From germline, CDR1 is MNHNS and CDR2 SASEGT. The CDR3 runs 14 residues. V was pared by 8 bases and J by 9 bases, with 23 bases between.

J is TRBJ2-7 and V is TRBV7-2; D gene ambiguous. The germline V gene has CDR1 SGHTA and CDR2 FQGNSA. The CDR3 length is 14 residues. Trimming cost V 6 bases and J 2 bases, with 14 bases left between them. The CDR3 DNA is TGTGCCAGCAGGCCTTCCACCCAGACCTACGAGCAGTACTTC. It specifies CASRPSTQTYEQYF.

The V gene is TRBV6-5, the J gene TRBJ2-2, with 8 bases matching TRBD1. The germline V gene has CDR1 MNHEY and CDR2 SVGAGI. The V and J ends lost 4 bases and 3 bases, in that order; junction bases with no gene match: 7. CDR3 length: 16 amino acids. The CDR3 spells CASSSPDREDTGELFF. The CDR3 DNA is TGTGCCAGCAGTTCCCCGGACAGGGAGGACACCGGGGAGCTGTTTTTT.

This clone qualifies as medium-sized. The chain couples TRBV4-1 to TRBJ2-7; D is ambiguous. CDR3 length equals 14 residues. In germline, CDR1 is MGHRA, CDR2 YSYEKL. V gave up 1 base and J gave up 6 bases, with 13 bases separating them. The CDR3 DNA is TGCGCCAGCAGCCAAGTCGGAGCCGTTGGCGAGCAGTACTTC. Protein product: CASSQVGAVGEQYF.